This T cell receptor (beta chain) was identified during a study of T-cell reconstitution after alpha-beta-depleted transplantation in children. V lost 1 base and J lost 7; bases outside the gene matches: 15. CDR3 length equals 19 residues. The germline CDR1 and CDR2 sequences are SGHAT and FQNNGV. This clonotype was recorded a few times. Molecular barcoding with unique molecular identifiers was used for the TCRbeta library. TCRdb re-derived calls from the PCR reads in MiXCR, one entry per CDR3 protein. The sample lists 500,000 to 600,000 distinct CDR3 sequences, 30% to 35% seen once, with about 2.3% in the top ten.

The chain recombines TRBV11-2 with TRBJ2-1, with 11 bases lining up with TRBD2. This clonotype was obtained from a human donor who donated a stem cell graft to a child with aplastic anemia. This specimen was PBMCs from the stem cell graft donor, taken from the stem cell graft. The CDR3 region is CASSLVGGFSGRVKNEQFF. CDR3 bases: TGTGCCAGCAGCTTAGTAGGGGGATTTAGCGGGAGGGTGAAGAATGAGCAGTTCTTC.